The rows below give T cell receptor beta chains drawn from one sample of a study of shared clonotypes between healthy human individuals. TCRdb keeps only in-frame clones here, not all; method: immunoSEQ multiplex PCR. The table lists around 1.4 million clones, around 98.5% of them singletons. Material for sequencing was naive CD4+ T cells sorted from blood. The receptors originated from a young man in good health. Both conserved end residues are part of each CDR3. D genes are given only for firm matches. Size is omitted from some rows. Given values are once, few, many or a class for expanded clones.

V gene	D gene	clone size	J gene	CDR3 DNA	CDR3 protein
TRBV7-2	TRBD2	NA	TRBJ2-7	TGTGCCAGCAGCTCGGGACTAGGCGCCTACGAGCAGTACTTC	CASSSGLGAYEQYF
TRBV19	TRBD2	NA	TRBJ2-7	TGTGCCAGTAGTATAGATCTATCTAGCGGCTACGAGCAGTACTTC	CASSIDLSSGYEQYF
TRBV14	NA	NA	TRBJ2-2	TGTGCCAGCAGCCATGCCGGGGAGCTGTTTTTT	CASSHAGELFF
TRBV9	TRBD1	NA	TRBJ1-2	TGTGCCAGCAGCGTAGTTCCGGGACAGGGAGACTATGGCTACACCTTC	CASSVVPGQGDYGYTF
TRBV27	NA	NA	TRBJ2-7	TGTGCCAGCAGTTTTAGGACCTTGGTATACTTC	CASSFRTLVYF
TRBV18	NA	NA	TRBJ2-5	TGTGCCAGCTCACCACCGGGGATGGAGACCCAGTACTTC	CASSPPGMETQYF
TRBV7-2	NA	NA	TRBJ2-7	TGTGCCAGCAGCTCCACAGGGACCTACGAGCAGTACTTC	CASSSTGTYEQYF
TRBV5-1	NA	NA	TRBJ2-3	TGCGCCAGCAGTTTCGACTGGGGGGATACGCAGTATTTT	CASSFDWGDTQYF
TRBV28	NA	NA	TRBJ2-1	TGTGCCAGCAGTTTACCTGGGGGTACAGGGAGGCGGGGTCGTGAGCAGTTCTTC	CASSLPGGTGRRGREQFF
TRBV14	TRBD2	NA	TRBJ2-7	TGTGCCAGCAGCCAAGAAGGGACTAGCTCCTACGAGCAGTACTTC	CASSQEGTSSYEQYF
TRBV18	NA	NA	TRBJ2-5	TGTGCCAGCTCACCTCCAGCGGTAGAGACCCAGTACTTC	CASSPPAVETQYF
TRBV30	NA	NA	TRBJ2-1	TGTGCCTGGAGTTCTGGGGCGGAGCAGTTCTTC	CAWSSGAEQFF
TRBV9	TRBD1	NA	TRBJ1-3	TGTGCCAGCAGCGTGGAGGGGGCAAGGTCTGGAAACACCATATATTTT	CASSVEGARSGNTIYF
TRBV2	NA	NA	TRBJ2-1	TGTGCCAGTGGTGTCGGCAGACCCTCCTACAATGAGCAGTTCTTC	CASGVGRPSYNEQFF
TRBV27	NA	NA	TRBJ2-7	TGTGCCAGCATCAGGGCAGGGACCTACGAGCAGTACTTC	CASIRAGTYEQYF
TRBV6-5	NA	NA	TRBJ1-1	TGTGCCAGCAGACTCAGGACTGAAGCTTTCTTT	CASRLRTEAFF
TRBV5-1	NA	NA	TRBJ2-7	TGCGCCAGCAGCTTGGAACAGAACCGCTACTACGAGCAGTACTTC	CASSLEQNRYYEQYF
TRBV7-7	NA	NA	TRBJ1-4	TGTGCTAGCAGCTTAGAGGGTGGGCAAGAAAGGGGTGCTGAAAAACTGTTTTTT	CASSLEGGQERGAEKLFF
TRBV28	NA	NA	TRBJ2-1	TGTGCCAGCAGTCCCACGGGGGGTGGGACAGGCCAGGGCAATGAGCAGTTCTTC	CASSPTGGGTGQGNEQFF
TRBV6-4	TRBD2	NA	TRBJ2-3	TGTGCCAGCAGCCGGGGTGCGGGAGGCACAGATACGCAGTATTTT	CASSRGAGGTDTQYF
TRBV13	NA	NA	TRBJ2-1	TGTGCCAGCAGCGAAGTCCTAGCTCTCAACCGGGGTGAGCAGTTCTTC	CASSEVLALNRGEQFF
TRBV25-1	TRBD2	NA	TRBJ2-3	TGTGCCAGCTCCTGGGGGACTAGGGCAGATACGCAGTATTTT	CASSWGTRADTQYF
TRBV7-2	NA	NA	TRBJ2-3	TGTGCCAGCAGGCCGGGCTCCCTGGAAGATACGCAGTATTTT	CASRPGSLEDTQYF
TRBV19	NA	NA	TRBJ1-4	TGTGCCAGTAGTGTTTACCTCCGGGACTCTGAAAAACTGTTTTTT	CASSVYLRDSEKLFF
TRBV5-1	TRBD1	NA	TRBJ2-3	TGCGCCAGCAGCGGAAGGACAGGGAAAACAGATACGCAGTATTTT	CASSGRTGKTDTQYF
TRBV19	NA	NA	TRBJ2-5	TGTGCCAGTAGTAGCGGTTTAGGGACCCAGTACTTC	CASSSGLGTQYF
TRBV7-2	TRBD2	NA	TRBJ2-7	TGTGCCAGCAGCCCCACTAGCGGGAATTTACACGAGCAGTACTTC	CASSPTSGNLHEQYF
TRBV27	NA	NA	TRBJ2-7	TGTGCCAGCACTCACTCCTCCTACGAGCAGTACTTC	CASTHSSYEQYF
TRBV5-4	NA	few	TRBJ2-1	TGTGCCAGCAGCTTCAGGAATGAGCAGTTCTTC	CASSFRNEQFF
TRBV5-8	TRBD2	NA	TRBJ2-7	TGTGCCAGCAGCCCCGGGACTAGCGGGGTTTCCTACGAGCAGTACTTC	CASSPGTSGVSYEQYF
TRBV5-1	NA	NA	TRBJ2-6	TGCGCCAGCAGCGACCGGGCCGCTGGGGCCAACGTCCTGACTTTC	CASSDRAAGANVLTF
TRBV5-1	NA	NA	TRBJ2-5	TGCGCCAGCAGCTTGGTACTCCAGGGCGCATTCCAAGAGACCCAGTACTTC	CASSLVLQGAFQETQYF
TRBV19	NA	NA	TRBJ2-6	TGTGCCAGTTCAGGGACTGCGGGGGCCAACGTCCTGACTTTC	CASSGTAGANVLTF
TRBV20-1	NA	NA	TRBJ2-1	TGCAGTGGACATTACAATGAGCAGTTCTTC	CSGHYNEQFF
TRBV5-1	NA	NA	TRBJ2-5	TGCGCCAGCAGCCCAACGGAAACAGGTCCAGAGACCCAGTACTTC	CASSPTETGPETQYF
TRBV5-1	NA	once	TRBJ2-1	TGCGCCAGCAGCCTACTGACAGTTTACAATGAGCAGTTCTTC	CASSLLTVYNEQFF
TRBV28	NA	NA	TRBJ1-1	TGTGCCATCTCCACCCTGGGAATTATGAACACTGAAGCTTTCTTT	CAISTLGIMNTEAFF
TRBV9	TRBD1	NA	TRBJ2-1	TGTGCCAGCAGCGTAGAACACAGGGGTAGAAACAATGAGCAGTTCTTC	CASSVEHRGRNNEQFF
TRBV28	NA	once	TRBJ2-2	TGTGCCAGCAGTCCAGGGCCCCTATTGGAGACCGGGGAGCTGTTTTTT	CASSPGPLLETGELFF
TRBV19	TRBD1	NA	TRBJ1-5	TGTGCCAGTAGTCTGGGACAGGGGGCAAGAGGAAATCAGCCCCAGCATTTT	CASSLGQGARGNQPQHF
TRBV28	TRBD2	once	TRBJ2-1	TGTGCCAGCAGTAGTCCGGGACTAGGTGGCCATGAGCAGTTCTTC	CASSSPGLGGHEQFF
TRBV28	NA	once	TRBJ1-1	TGTGCCAGCAGTTATACGGGACTCCTCACTGAAGCTTTCTTT	CASSYTGLLTEAFF